This record looks at one TCR beta chain sequence and its context. Its antigen is as yet unknown. The data were taken from a study of CD8+ T cells in alopecia areata. Study-wide points: TCRs were shared less clearly across patients than in mice, possibly for HLA-related reasons. Clonality was higher in lesional than normal scalp, especially in alopecia totalis/universalis.

cDNA serving as the sequencing template came from extracted, reverse transcribed RNA. Sequencing used immunoSEQ multiplex PCR; TCRdb keeps in-frame clones, though not all of them. The table records 90,000 to 150,000 clones, about 60% of them present only once. Sequenced material: CD4+ T cells sorted from blood. This sequence originates from a human donor in good health.

The CDR3 nucleotides are TGTGCCAGCAGCTTATGGGATGAGACCCAGTACTTC. Translating it yields CASSLWDETQYF. V usage is TRBV7-6 and J usage is TRBJ2-5, with D hard to call. Germline CDR1 is SGHVS and CDR2 is FNYEAQ. CDR3 length: 12 residues. V was clipped by 2 bases and J by 5 bases, with 6 bases between them.